Presented here are 13 T cell receptor beta chains from one specimen sequenced in a study of beta chain features in type 1 diabetes. Regarding the study as a whole: Type 1 diabetes patients had TCRB CDR3s that were shorter (moderately but significantly so) in all four CD4+ subsets.

These receptors lack a known antigen. Reverse transcription of all isolated RNA meant that expressed TCRB transcripts were sequenced. Sequencing used immunoSEQ multiplex PCR; TCRdb keeps in-frame clones, though not all of them. The sample includes over 600,000 clones, 9.5% to 15% of them seen just once. Sequenced material: naive CD4+ T cells from blood. The receptors were gathered from a man aged 25-40 years with type 1 diabetes.

Remarks on this clone: The same CDR3 arises from other DNA sequences in this sample as well. The rearrangement joins TRBV4-2 to TRBJ2-7; no definite D call. The CDR3 consists of 12 residues. V lost 0 bases and J 4 bases, leaving 4 bases between the germline ends. Germline lookup yields CDR1 LGHNA and CDR2 YNFKEQ. The CDR3 protein is CASSQDRYEQYF. As DNA, the CDR3 is TGTGCCAGCAGCCAAGATAGATACGAGCAGTACTTC.

The chain joins TRBV5-1 to TRBJ1-1; possible D gene TRBD1, 6 bases. The V gene lost 4 bases and the J gene lost 3 bases, with 13 bases spanning the gap. CDR1 is SGHRS, CDR2 YFSETQ, per germline. The CDR3 spans 14 residues. This CDR3 reads CASSRTVGDTEAFF. The CDR3 nucleotides are TGCGCCAGCAGCCGGACAGTCGGGGACACTGAAGCTTTCTTT.

This clone was detected only a few times. The J gene is TRBJ1-2, the V gene TRBV28, with no clear D. Deletions cut 7 bases from V and 7 bases from J, with 16 bases between. Germline CDR1 and CDR2: MDHEN and SYDVKM. This CDR3 comprises 13 residues. The CDR3 sequence is CASISPGGSGYTF. In DNA form, the CDR3 reads TGTGCCAGCATCTCCCCTGGAGGGAGTGGCTACACCTTC.

The J gene is TRBJ1-2, the V gene TRBV19, with D maybe TRBD1 (6 bases). There are 14 residues in the CDR3. Trimming removed 4 bases at V and 1 base at J, with 10 bases between. CDR1 and CDR2 from the germline V gene are LNHDA and SQIVND (reference sequence). For the CDR3, the DNA is TGTGCCAGTAGTAAGCAGGGGAGTAACTATGGCTACACCTTC. Its translation: CASSKQGSNYGYTF.

The DNA of the CDR3 is TGTGCCAGCAGCTTGGTGGCGTCTAGGGGTAACACTGAAGCTTTCTTT. As protein: CASSLVASRGNTEAFF. The genes are TRBV5-4 and TRBJ1-1; weak D call: TRBD1 (5 bases). Germline V gives CDR1 SGHNT, CDR2 YYREEE (reference sequence). The V gene lost 0 bases and the J gene lost 2 bases, with 14 bases spanning the gap. CDR3 size: 16 residues.

This clone was detected only a few times. This rearrangement joins TRBV15 to TRBJ2-1; 12 nucleotides agree with TRBD2. The CDR3 is 16 amino acids. Trimming removed 3 bases from V and 7 bases from J; junction bases left unmatched: 7. In germline, CDR1 is LNHNV, CDR2 YYDKDF (reference sequence). The CDR3 bases are TGTGCCACCAGCAGCTTTCTAGCGGGGGGGCGGAATGAGCAGTTCTTC. This codes for CATSSFLAGGRNEQFF.

CDR3 bases: TGTGCCAGCAGCGATGGGACTAGCGGATACAATGAGCAGTTCTTC. Residues: CASSDGTSGYNEQFF. V is TRBV9 and J is TRBJ2-1; 11 bases line up with TRBD2. V shed 3 bases, J shed 4 bases, and the junction held 3 bases outside the gene matches. The germline V gene encodes CDR1 SGDLS and CDR2 YYNGEE. This CDR3 has 15 amino acids.

This chain links TRBV6-5 with TRBJ2-3; possible D gene TRBD2, 5 bases. The V gene's germline CDR1 is MNHEY and CDR2 SVGAGI. V shed 2 bases and J shed 1 base, with 10 bases lying between them. CDR3 length: 15 residues. In DNA form, the CDR3 reads TGTGCCAGCAGTTACGGGCGGGTAGGCACAGATACGCAGTATTTT. Translation: CASSYGRVGTDTQYF.

This clone came up a few times. The rearrangement links TRBV5-1 to TRBJ2-1; 9 nucleotides agree with TRBD1. This CDR3 region has 16 residues. The V gene end was trimmed by 0 bases and the J gene end by 4 bases; junction bases not matched to a gene: 5. CDR1 is SGHRS, CDR2 YFSETQ, per germline. CDR3 sequence reads: CASSLAGTGLYNEQFF. The CDR3 DNA follows: TGCGCCAGCAGCTTGGCCGGGACAGGGCTATACAATGAGCAGTTCTTC.

Only a few counts were recorded for this clone. The chain carries TRBV18 and TRBJ2-7; TRBD1 aligns across 9 bases. Per germline, CDR1 KGHSH and CDR2 LQKENI. The CDR3 covers 15 residues. The ends lost 4 bases at V and 0 bases at J; junction bases unmatched: 4. In nucleotides, the CDR3 is TGTGCCAGCTCACAGACAGGGGGGCCCTCCTACGAGCAGTACTTC. Its translation is CASSQTGGPSYEQYF.

The genes are TRBV27 and TRBJ2-5; 10 bases are a match to TRBD1. The V and J ends lost 8 bases and 4 bases, in that order; junction bases with no gene match: 1. From germline, CDR1 is MNHEY and CDR2 SMNVEV (reference sequence). The length of the CDR3 is 12 residues. The CDR3 nucleotides are TGTGCCAGCGGGGACAGGGGAGAGACCCAGTACTTC. It yields the protein CASGDRGETQYF.

This chain links TRBV6-5 with TRBJ2-3, with D perhaps matching TRBD1 or TRBD2 (5 bases each). Trimming took 5 bases from V and 5 from J, leaving 8 bases between them. The V gene's germline CDR1 is MNHEY and CDR2 SVGAGI. This CDR3 region has 12 residues. CDR3 region: CASSERGDTQYF. In DNA form, the CDR3 reads TGTGCCAGCAGTGAGAGGGGAGATACGCAGTATTTT.

The chain couples TRBV7-2 to TRBJ2-1; tentative D call: TRBD2 (7 bases). Trimming removed 4 bases at V and 5 bases at J, with 15 bases between. CDR1 SGHTA and CDR2 FQGNSA come from the germline V gene. There are 15 residues in the CDR3. CDR3 nucleotides: TGTGCCAGCAGCTCAAGGGGGGGCATAAACAATGAGCAGTTCTTC. Translated: CASSSRGGINNEQFF. Drawing the rest from reference TRBV7-2 and TRBJ2-1, the complete variable domain is GAGVSQSPSNKVTEKGKDVELRCDPISGHTALYWYRQSLGQGLEFLIYFQGNSAPDKSGLPSDRFSAERTGGSVSTLTIQRTQQEDSAVYLCASSSRGGINNEQFFGPGTRLTVL.